The rows below give T cell receptor beta chains drawn from one sample of a study of shared clonotypes between healthy human individuals. Sequencing used immunoSEQ multiplex PCR; TCRdb keeps in-frame clones, though not all of them. In the table there are about 820,000 clones, almost 95% of which are singletons. Sequenced sample: naive CD8+ T cells sorted from blood. These receptors were obtained from a man aged 30-40 years in good health. CDR3s include the opening cysteine and the closing phenylalanine or tryptophan. The order of the fields is D gene, V gene, J gene, clone size, CDR3 DNA, CDR3 protein. D genes are given only for firm matches. Only some rows state a clone size, as once, few, many or a class for expanded clones.

d_call: TRBD1; v_call: TRBV19; j_call: TRBJ2-5; clone_size: NA; cdr3_nt: TGTGCCAGTACCCCACGAAGCGAAGGACAGGGGGGGGAGACCCAGTACTTC; cdr3_aa: CASTPRSEGQGGETQYF
d_call: NA; v_call: TRBV30; j_call: TRBJ2-7; clone_size: NA; cdr3_nt: TGTGCCTGGAGTGGGTCATCGGCCCCCAACGAGCAGTACTTC; cdr3_aa: CAWSGSSAPNEQYF
d_call: TRBD2; v_call: TRBV7-3; j_call: TRBJ2-3; clone_size: NA; cdr3_nt: TGTGCCAGCAGCCCAGGATGGTCGGAGCGGGAACCTAGCACAGATACGCAGTATTTT; cdr3_aa: CASSPGWSEREPSTDTQYF
d_call: TRBD2; v_call: TRBV28; j_call: TRBJ2-2; clone_size: NA; cdr3_nt: TGTGCCAGCAGTTGGGATGGACTAGCGGGGACCGGGGAGCTGTTTTTT; cdr3_aa: CASSWDGLAGTGELFF
d_call: TRBD2; v_call: TRBV5-1; j_call: TRBJ2-7; clone_size: NA; cdr3_nt: TGCGCCAGCAGCTCCGGGACTAGCGGGAGAAGCGAGCAGTACTTC; cdr3_aa: CASSSGTSGRSEQYF
d_call: NA; v_call: TRBV18; j_call: TRBJ2-1; clone_size: NA; cdr3_nt: TGTGCCAGCTCACCTCCCCGGACGACTGGTGAAGGAGAGCAGTTCTTC; cdr3_aa: CASSPPRTTGEGEQFF
d_call: NA; v_call: TRBV4-1; j_call: TRBJ2-3; clone_size: NA; cdr3_nt: TGCGCCAGCAGCCAAGAGGAGAGCACAGATACGCAGTATTTT; cdr3_aa: CASSQEESTDTQYF
d_call: NA; v_call: TRBV12-2; j_call: TRBJ2-1; clone_size: NA; cdr3_nt: TGTGCAAGTCGCTTAGCCGCACTAGCGGGAGGGCCAAGTCCCAATGAGCAGTTCTTC; cdr3_aa: CASRLAALAGGPSPNEQFF
d_call: TRBD1; v_call: TRBV7-8; j_call: TRBJ1-5; clone_size: NA; cdr3_nt: TGTGCCAGCAGCTATACAGGAGGGACAGGGCAGCGGCCCCAGCATTTT; cdr3_aa: CASSYTGGTGQRPQHF
d_call: TRBD2; v_call: TRBV28; j_call: TRBJ2-3; clone_size: once; cdr3_nt: TGTGCCAGCAGTTTTTGGGATAGCGGGTTCAACACAGATACGCAGTATTTT; cdr3_aa: CASSFWDSGFNTDTQYF
d_call: NA; v_call: TRBV27; j_call: TRBJ1-5; clone_size: NA; cdr3_nt: TGTGCCAGCAGTTTATTGGCGACCGGCCGCCTCAATCAGCCCCAGCATTTT; cdr3_aa: CASSLLATGRLNQPQHF
d_call: TRBD1; v_call: TRBV5-1; j_call: TRBJ2-7; clone_size: NA; cdr3_nt: TGCGCCAGCAGCTGGGACGCCACAGGGGCCTACCCCCTTACCCCCTACGAGCAGTACTTC; cdr3_aa: CASSWDATGAYPLTPYEQYF
d_call: TRBD2; v_call: TRBV7-6; j_call: TRBJ2-1; clone_size: NA; cdr3_nt: TGTGCCAGCAGTCTCGAAGGCCGGCTAGCGGGAAGAAACGCTGAGCAGTTCTTC; cdr3_aa: CASSLEGRLAGRNAEQFF
d_call: NA; v_call: TRBV6-5; j_call: TRBJ2-1; clone_size: NA; cdr3_nt: TGTGTTGCAGGGCAGGGTTCCAATGAGCAGTTCTTC; cdr3_aa: CVAGQGSNEQFF
d_call: NA; v_call: TRBV7-6; j_call: TRBJ2-7; clone_size: NA; cdr3_nt: TGTGCCAGCAGCTTAGGGCAAATCTACGAGCAGTACTTC; cdr3_aa: CASSLGQIYEQYF
d_call: NA; v_call: TRBV29-1; j_call: TRBJ1-1; clone_size: NA; cdr3_nt: TGCAGCGTTGAAGATCTTCAGCGGGGCCTGAACACTGAAGCTTTCTTT; cdr3_aa: CSVEDLQRGLNTEAFF
d_call: TRBD2; v_call: TRBV6-6; j_call: TRBJ2-5; clone_size: NA; cdr3_nt: TGTGCCAGTCGGGGGGCGGGAGGGCCCCTGAAAGAGACCCAGTACTTC; cdr3_aa: CASRGAGGPLKETQYF
d_call: NA; v_call: TRBV10-3; j_call: TRBJ2-1; clone_size: once; cdr3_nt: TGTGCCATCAGTGAGTCGGGGGATGAGCAGTTCTTC; cdr3_aa: CAISESGDEQFF
d_call: TRBD2; v_call: TRBV4-1; j_call: TRBJ2-1; clone_size: NA; cdr3_nt: TGCGCCAGCAGTTATCCCCAACGTAGCGGGAGGAGACATGAGCAGTTCTTC; cdr3_aa: CASSYPQRSGRRHEQFF
d_call: TRBD1; v_call: TRBV2; j_call: TRBJ1-5; clone_size: NA; cdr3_nt: TGTGCCAGCAGTGATCCCGGGACAGGGGGCCCTCAGCCCCAGCATTTT; cdr3_aa: CASSDPGTGGPQPQHF
d_call: TRBD1; v_call: TRBV6-5; j_call: TRBJ2-3; clone_size: NA; cdr3_nt: TGTGCCAGCAGTTACTCGGAGAGGGGGCCAGATACGCAGTATTTT; cdr3_aa: CASSYSERGPDTQYF
d_call: NA; v_call: TRBV23-1; j_call: TRBJ2-2; clone_size: NA; cdr3_nt: TGCGCCAGCAGTCGAGTCAGAAACACCGGGGAGCTGTTTTTT; cdr3_aa: CASSRVRNTGELFF
d_call: NA; v_call: TRBV4-1; j_call: TRBJ2-7; clone_size: NA; cdr3_nt: TGCGCCAGCAGCCAAGATAACTTTCCCGAGCAGTACTTC; cdr3_aa: CASSQDNFPEQYF
d_call: NA; v_call: TRBV4-2; j_call: TRBJ2-7; clone_size: NA; cdr3_nt: TGTGCCAGCAGCCCGTTCATAGACGTGGGTCGTTACGAGCAGTACTTC; cdr3_aa: CASSPFIDVGRYEQYF
d_call: NA; v_call: TRBV25-1; j_call: TRBJ1-2; clone_size: NA; cdr3_nt: TGTGCCGTCCAAGGGTCAGGGACTAACTATGGCTACACCTTC; cdr3_aa: CAVQGSGTNYGYTF
d_call: TRBD2; v_call: TRBV7-9; j_call: TRBJ2-7; clone_size: once; cdr3_nt: TGTGCCAGCAGCTTAGAAGCGGGAGGGTCCTACGAGCAGTACTTC; cdr3_aa: CASSLEAGGSYEQYF
d_call: NA; v_call: TRBV14; j_call: TRBJ1-1; clone_size: NA; cdr3_nt: TGTGCCAGCAGCCGGGCCATTAGTCACAGGGCCACCCCTTCGAACACTGAAGCTTTCTTT; cdr3_aa: CASSRAISHRATPSNTEAFF
d_call: NA; v_call: TRBV19; j_call: TRBJ1-2; clone_size: NA; cdr3_nt: TGTGCCAGTAGTATAGGGCACAGGGTTGATGGCTACACCTTC; cdr3_aa: CASSIGHRVDGYTF
d_call: TRBD2; v_call: TRBV10-3; j_call: TRBJ2-1; clone_size: NA; cdr3_nt: TGTGCCATCAGTGAGGGAAACCGGGCGGGGGATGAGCAGTTCTTC; cdr3_aa: CAISEGNRAGDEQFF
d_call: NA; v_call: TRBV27; j_call: TRBJ2-7; clone_size: NA; cdr3_nt: TGTGCCAGCAGTTTAACTTCGCACTCCTACGAGCAGTACTTC; cdr3_aa: CASSLTSHSYEQYF
d_call: NA; v_call: TRBV28; j_call: TRBJ2-3; clone_size: NA; cdr3_nt: TGTGCCAGCAGAAGGACGGTCACAGATACGCAGTATTTT; cdr3_aa: CASRRTVTDTQYF
d_call: NA; v_call: TRBV28; j_call: TRBJ1-1; clone_size: NA; cdr3_nt: TGTGCCAGCAGTTTCCGGCTCCTTGAAGCTTTCTTT; cdr3_aa: CASSFRLLEAFF
d_call: TRBD2; v_call: TRBV5-4; j_call: TRBJ2-3; clone_size: NA; cdr3_nt: TGTGCCAGCAGCTTGTTGGTAGCGGGATATACAGATACGCAGTATTTT; cdr3_aa: CASSLLVAGYTDTQYF
d_call: NA; v_call: TRBV25-1; j_call: TRBJ2-7; clone_size: NA; cdr3_nt: TGTGCCAGCAGGAGCGGAGGACACTTTGGGGCCTACGAGCAGTACTTC; cdr3_aa: CASRSGGHFGAYEQYF
d_call: NA; v_call: TRBV14; j_call: TRBJ2-7; clone_size: NA; cdr3_nt: TGTGCCAGCAGCCAAGTTTCGGTGAGGATTCTCGACACCGAGCAGTACTTC; cdr3_aa: CASSQVSVRILDTEQYF
d_call: NA; v_call: TRBV11-2; j_call: TRBJ2-3; clone_size: NA; cdr3_nt: TGTGCCAGCAGCGCGGACACCAACTTTCCAGATACGCAGTATTTT; cdr3_aa: CASSADTNFPDTQYF
d_call: NA; v_call: TRBV7-9; j_call: TRBJ1-3; clone_size: NA; cdr3_nt: TGTGCCAGCAGCTCCATCGCCACCATATATTTT; cdr3_aa: CASSSIATIYF
d_call: NA; v_call: TRBV7-9; j_call: TRBJ1-2; clone_size: NA; cdr3_nt: TGTGCCAGCAGCTTAGAGGGGGACCTCCTTCGGTATGGCTACACCTTC; cdr3_aa: CASSLEGDLLRYGYTF
d_call: NA; v_call: TRBV4-1; j_call: TRBJ2-7; clone_size: once; cdr3_nt: TGCGCCAGCAGCCAAGCTCCCAACTCGGACATCGGCTACGAGCAGTACTTC; cdr3_aa: CASSQAPNSDIGYEQYF
d_call: NA; v_call: TRBV27; j_call: TRBJ2-3; clone_size: NA; cdr3_nt: TGTGCCAGCAGTGATGACAGAAATGCCTTTTTGGGGACAGATACGCAGTATTTT; cdr3_aa: CASSDDRNAFLGTDTQYF
d_call: NA; v_call: TRBV29-1; j_call: TRBJ1-2; clone_size: few; cdr3_nt: TGCAGCGTTGAAGACAGAACAGATGGCTACACCTTC; cdr3_aa: CSVEDRTDGYTF
d_call: NA; v_call: TRBV30; j_call: TRBJ2-7; clone_size: NA; cdr3_nt: TGTGCCTGGAGTTCCGGGCGGGGGCCGCACGAGCAGTACTTC; cdr3_aa: CAWSSGRGPHEQYF
d_call: TRBD1; v_call: TRBV6-1; j_call: TRBJ2-7; clone_size: NA; cdr3_nt: TGTGCCAGCAGTAAAAGACAGGGGGGGTACGAGCAGTACTTC; cdr3_aa: CASSKRQGGYEQYF
d_call: TRBD2; v_call: TRBV10-2; j_call: TRBJ2-5; clone_size: NA; cdr3_nt: TGCGCCAGCAGTCTCCCAGGGACTAGCGGCCAAGAGACCCAGTACTTC; cdr3_aa: CASSLPGTSGQETQYF
d_call: TRBD2; v_call: TRBV5-4; j_call: TRBJ2-7; clone_size: once; cdr3_nt: TGTGCCATACACGGCGGGACTAGAACCTACGAGCAGTACTTC; cdr3_aa: CAIHGGTRTYEQYF
d_call: NA; v_call: TRBV2; j_call: TRBJ2-1; clone_size: NA; cdr3_nt: TGTGCCACCAGGGGCTCGGCGTATGAGCAGTTCTTC; cdr3_aa: CATRGSAYEQFF
d_call: NA; v_call: TRBV5-4; j_call: TRBJ2-7; clone_size: NA; cdr3_nt: TGTGCCAGCAGCACTGCGACTAATTTCTACGAGCAGTACTTC; cdr3_aa: CASSTATNFYEQYF
d_call: NA; v_call: TRBV11-2; j_call: TRBJ2-7; clone_size: NA; cdr3_nt: TGTGCCAGCAGTTCGACAGGTATAGTAGCACTACGGAATATCTACGAGCAGTACTTC; cdr3_aa: CASSSTGIVALRNIYEQYF
d_call: NA; v_call: TRBV27; j_call: TRBJ2-1; clone_size: NA; cdr3_nt: TGTGCCAGCAGTCAGAGACTGGGAGATCGCGATGAGCAGTTCTTC; cdr3_aa: CASSQRLGDRDEQFF
d_call: TRBD1; v_call: TRBV27; j_call: TRBJ2-5; clone_size: NA; cdr3_nt: TGTGCCACTTCGCCCCAGGGGGCCTTCCAAGAGACCCAGTACTTC; cdr3_aa: CATSPQGAFQETQYF
d_call: NA; v_call: TRBV2; j_call: TRBJ2-7; clone_size: NA; cdr3_nt: TGTGCCAGCAGTGACAGGGCCATCGGCAACGAGCAGTACTTC; cdr3_aa: CASSDRAIGNEQYF
d_call: TRBD2; v_call: TRBV11-3; j_call: TRBJ2-1; clone_size: once; cdr3_nt: TGTGCCAGCAGCTTGACTAGCGGGAGGGCCGGGGAGCAGTTCTTC; cdr3_aa: CASSLTSGRAGEQFF